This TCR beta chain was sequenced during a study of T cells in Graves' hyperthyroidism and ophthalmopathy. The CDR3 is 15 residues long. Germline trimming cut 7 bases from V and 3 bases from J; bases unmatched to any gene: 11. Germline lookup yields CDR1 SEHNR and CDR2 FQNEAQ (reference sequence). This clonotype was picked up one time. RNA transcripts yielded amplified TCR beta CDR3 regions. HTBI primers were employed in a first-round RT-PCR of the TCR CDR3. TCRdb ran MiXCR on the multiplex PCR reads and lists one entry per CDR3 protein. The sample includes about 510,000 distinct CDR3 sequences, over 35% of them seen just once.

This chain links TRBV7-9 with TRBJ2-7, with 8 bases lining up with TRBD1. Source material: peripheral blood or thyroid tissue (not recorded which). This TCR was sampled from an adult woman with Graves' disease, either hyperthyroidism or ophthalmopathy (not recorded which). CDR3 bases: TGTGCCAGCATTCGCCACCGGGACAGGAACTACGAGCAGTACTTC. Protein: CASIRHRDRNYEQYF.